This TCR beta chain was captured in a study of blood T cell repertoires in COVID-19. Looking at the study overall: Whether acute or convalescent, the COVID-19 samples came from the United States, Italy and Spain. From T cells, B-cell-depleted T cells, or PBMCs came the material, which was cDNA or gDNA.

The ends lost 5 bases at V and 0 bases at J; junction bases unmatched: 14. From germline, CDR1 is SGHTA and CDR2 FQGNSA. This CDR3 contains 18 residues. Participants, about 18 to 100 years old, spanned about two dozen US areas. Each participant's cohort was designated according to participant-reported clinical history. Some clones are missing from TCRdb's copy, which holds only in-frame ones; the method was immunoSEQ multiplex PCR. The repertoire has some 170,000 clones, roughly 84% of them found once; the top ten carry 0.95% to 1.5%. This sequence joins TRBV7-2 and TRBJ1-2; 8 bases match TRBD1. This TCR came from a human donor with acute COVID-19. The donor label of this sample is uncertain. Sequencing used PBMCs or T cells enriched from blood (not recorded which). The CDR3 region is CASSVQRQGFGTNYGYTF. For the CDR3, the DNA is TGTGCCAGCAGCGTCCAAAGACAGGGGTTCGGGACTAACTATGGCTACACCTTC.